This TCR beta chain was recorded in a study of blood T cell repertoires in COVID-19. Study-wide context: The United States, Italy and Spain were the sources of the acute and convalescent COVID-19 samples. Nucleic acid was either cDNA or gDNA, and it came from T cells, B-cell-depleted T cells, or PBMCs.

Per the study methods: Using reference gene primer amplification, nucleated cell counts were estimated. Repertoires were generated with immunoSEQ multiplex PCR, while TCRdb's copy carries only in-frame clones and drops some. The D gene and trimming were derived from the DNA, and the V and J assignments and clone size from that table. The sample has under 350,000 clones, around 89% seen once. Germline assignment: CDR1 KGHSH and CDR2 LQKENI. The CDR3 has 15 residues. The V end lost 6 bases, the J end lost 10 bases, and 22 bases lay between the germline ends. The sample comprised peripheral blood. The chain couples TRBV18 to TRBJ2-1; D perhaps matches TRBD2 (6 bases). This receptor was obtained from a man in his forties or fifties with acute or convalescent COVID-19. CDR3 protein: CASSFAGRPSDEQFF. As DNA, the CDR3 is TGTGCCAGCTCCTTCGCGGGACGGCCATCTGACGAGCAGTTCTTC.